Below, 16 T cell receptor beta chains from the same sample are listed, as sequenced in a study of tumor-infiltrating lymphocytes in primary liver carcinoma. Blood RNA was derived from unsorted whole blood, and germline DNA was extracted too. With around 490 ng total RNA as template and a constant-region primer, TCR beta cDNA was made. Modified slightly, ARM-PCR produced TCR beta libraries over three nested multiplex PCR rounds. TRBV1-TRBV30 forward primers paired with a C-beta reverse primer were used in the first two PCR rounds, which ran approximately 10 cycles each. MiXCR, applied by TCRdb to the multiplex PCR reads, yields one record per CDR3 protein. The data show around 210,000 distinct CDR3 sequences, with less than 75% seen just once and roughly 7% held by the top ten. Specimen: peripheral blood. The receptors stem from a woman aged 55 to 70 with primary liver carcinoma and hepatitis B virus infection.

In its sample, this clonotype was seen many times. The rearrangement links TRBV6-1 to TRBJ2-3; 9 bases are a match to TRBD2. V shed 8 bases and J 7 bases; nucleotides not matched to a gene: 16. This CDR3 contains 16 residues. The germline gives CDR1 MNHNS, CDR2 SASEGT. The CDR3 loop is CASPPGRGLALNTQYF. In DNA form, the CDR3 reads TGTGCCAGCCCTCCCGGGCGGGGACTAGCCCTAAATACGCAGTATTTT.

To note about this clonotype: At one end the junction does not follow the germline gene, possibly because of a read error. This chain links TRBV6-5 with TRBJ1-1, with a tentative D call TRBD1 (5 bases). The germline V gene has CDR1 MNHEY and CDR2 SVGAGI. This CDR3 spans 15 amino acids. For the CDR3, the DNA is TGTGCCAGCAGTACTCAGGGATGGCAGAACACTAAAGCTTTCTTT. It yields the protein CASSTQGWQNTKAFF.

The chain recombines TRBV12-3 or TRBV12-4 with TRBJ2-1; TRBD2 matches at 9 bases. CDR3 length equals 15 residues. With 1 base clipped from V and 10 bases from J, the junction kept 8 bases outside the gene matches. CDR3 amino acids: CASSLVSGGLREQFF. The DNA of the CDR3 is TGTGCCAGCAGTTTAGTAAGCGGGGGGTTGAGGGAGCAGTTCTTC.

Details on this clonotype: A much larger clonotype is one base distant, so this may be a read error. The chain is built from TRBV10-3 and TRBJ2-7; D is ambiguous. The CDR3 contains 11 residues. Germline V CDR1 and CDR2: ENHRY, SYGVKD. This chain's CDR3 is CVISEIYEQYF. In DNA form, the CDR3 reads TGTGTCATCAGTGAGATCTACGAGCAGTACTTC.

In regard to this clonotype: A read error may explain this, as a much larger clone is one base away. V usage is TRBV4-1 and J usage is TRBJ2-6; D is possibly TRBD2 (5 bases). There are 21 residues in the CDR3. V gave up 3 bases and J gave up 0 bases, with 24 bases separating them. In germline, CDR1 is MGHRA, CDR2 YSYEKL. As DNA, the CDR3 is TGCGCCAGCAGCCACCGAGGGTCAAGGAATTTGGCAGGCTCTGGGGCCAACGTCCTGACTTTC. As protein: CASSHRGSRNLAGSGANVLTF.

Note on this clonotype: The junction and the germline gene differ at one end; a read error may be behind it. The rearrangement uses TRBV11-2 and TRBJ1-1; D may be TRBD1 (6 bases). The CDR3 runs to 17 residues. Germline CDR1 SGHAT, CDR2 FQNNGV. CDR3 coding DNA: TGTGCCTGCAGCTTAAGTCCCAGGGGTAAAGCGGGAACTGAAGTTTTCTTT. As protein: CACSLSPRGKAGTEVFF. Supplemented by reference TRBV11-2 and TRBJ1-1, the full variable domain reads EAGVAQSPRYKIIEKRQSVAFWCNPISGHATLYWYQQILGQGPKLLIQFQNNGVVDDSQLPKDRFSAERLKGVDSTLKIQPAKLEDSAVYLCACSLSPRGKAGTEVFFGQGTRLTVV.

V is TRBV11-2 and J is TRBJ1-5, with a possible D match to TRBD1 (5 bases). Per the germline V gene, CDR1 is SGHAT and CDR2 is FQNNGV. V was shortened by 1 base and J by 7 bases, with 17 bases between the two germline ends. The CDR3 length is 16 residues. The CDR3 DNA reads TGTGCCAGCAGCTTAGGAGGCGCGGGGGACCGACAGCCCCAGCATTTT. This gives the protein CASSLGGAGDRQPQHF.

The table lists this clonotype with many counts. The gene calls are TRBV11-3 and TRBJ2-1, with 8 bases aligning to TRBD2. The CDR3 contains 15 residues. Germline assignment: CDR1 SGHNT and CDR2 YENEEA. V lost 2 bases and J lost 4; bases outside the gene matches: 4. For the CDR3, the DNA is TGTGCCAGCAGCTTAACAAGCGGGGGTTACAATGAGCAGTTCTTC. Its translation: CASSLTSGGYNEQFF.

A word on this clonotype: A read error may explain this, as a much larger clone is one base away. The chain employs TRBV6-2 or TRBV6-3 and TRBJ2-7; unclear D gene. CDR3 length: 14 residues. CDR1 is MNHEY and CDR2 is SVGEGT in the germline V gene. CDR3 in DNA: TGTGCCAGCAATTACTACGGGTTATCCTACGAGCAGTACTTC. This translates into CASNYYGLSYEQYF.

The table lists this clonotype with a count of one. V is TRBV12-3 or TRBV12-4 and J is TRBJ2-7, with D perhaps TRBD1 (5 bases). This CDR3 spans 13 amino acids. Trimming took off 8 bases at V and 3 bases at J, with 14 bases between the two ends. The CDR3 protein is CASLRTRGYEQYF. CDR3 DNA: TGTGCCAGCCTTCGCACAAGGGGCTACGAGCAGTACTTC.

Many counts were recorded for this clonotype. This chain connects TRBV4-1 to TRBJ1-6, with TRBD1 matching 7 bases. V lost 8 bases, J lost 6 bases, and 7 bases stayed unmatched. Germline assignment: CDR1 MGHRA and CDR2 YSYEKL. This CDR3 has 14 residues. CDR3 DNA sequence: TGCGCCAGCGGAGACAGGGAGGTTAATTCACCCCTCCACTTT. It codes for CASGDREVNSPLHF.

The chain uses TRBV28 and TRBJ2-1; 7 bases agree with TRBD1. The CDR3 has 17 residues. CDR1 is MDHEN and CDR2 is SYDVKM in the germline V gene. With V trimmed by 5 bases and J by 7 bases, 17 bases remained unmatched. CDR3 nucleotides: TGTGCCAGCAGTCCGCCACAGGGGCTAAGGCTAAGTAATGAGCAGTTCTTC. Its translation is CASSPPQGLRLSNEQFF.

A word on this clonotype: A much larger clone lies one base from this, so it may be a read error. The conserved phenylalanine or tryptophan is not found at the CDR3 terminus, so this likely reflects a read error. This chain joins TRBV6-5 and TRBJ1-4; D not certain. V dropped 5 bases and J dropped 3 bases, with 10 bases sitting between them. CDR1 is MNHEY and CDR2 is SVGAGI in the germline V gene. The CDR3 length is 14 residues. The CDR3 sequence is CASSPRAPNEKLFL. CDR3 in DNA: TGTGCCAGCAGTCCCCGGGCTCCTAATGAAAAACTGTTTCTT.

Points on this clonotype: This may stem from a read error, because a much larger clone lies one nucleotide away. The CDR3 carries no conserved terminal phenylalanine or tryptophan, so it likely arises from a read error. This sequence joins TRBV7-9 and TRBJ1-5; D is uncertain. V lost 4 bases and J 0 bases, leaving 7 bases between the germline ends. CDR1 SEHNR and CDR2 FQNEAQ come from the germline V gene (reference sequence). The CDR3 length is 14 residues. Here the CDR3 DNA reads TGTGCCAGCAGCTCGGGGTATAGCAATCAGCCCCAGCATCTT. The encoded protein is CASSSGYSNQPQHL.

The CDR3 region has the DNA TGCGCCAGCAGGTTAACGGGGAAGAATGAAAAACTGTTTTTT. Translating gives CASRLTGKNEKLFF. The V call is TRBV5-1, the J call TRBJ1-4; D is uncertain. The CDR3 loop spans 14 amino acids. Germline lookup yields CDR1 SGHRS and CDR2 YFSETQ. Trimming pared 5 bases from V and 5 bases from J, leaving 13 bases between.

The CDR3 region is CASSDTAGGRCEQYF. The DNA of the CDR3 is TGTGCCAGCTCAGACACGGCGGGAGGGCGATGCGAGCAGTACTTC. The chain employs TRBV28 and TRBJ2-7; 9 nucleotides line up with TRBD2. CDR3 size: 15 residues. The germline gives CDR1 MDHEN, CDR2 SYDVKM. The junction had 14 bases not matched to a gene; V was cut back by 8 bases and J by 6 bases.